Following are 29 T cell receptor beta chains from one sample sequenced in a study of beta chain features in type 1 diabetes. What was sequenced were expressed TCRB transcripts, since all of the isolated RNA had been reverse transcribed. Here immunoSEQ multiplex PCR was the method, and the copy in TCRdb shows in-frame clones only, minus some. In the table there are just over 450,000 clones, approximately 30% of which are singletons. Sequencing was performed on naive CD4+ T cells from blood. The receptors here all came from a man aged 18 to 30 in good health.

The chain employs TRBV4-1 and TRBJ2-3; 9 bases map to TRBD2. The V gene's germline CDR1 is MGHRA and CDR2 YSYEKL. V shed 3 bases and J 4 bases; nucleotides not matched to a gene: 5. This CDR3 comprises 15 residues. DNA of the CDR3: TGCGCCAGCAGCCAGATAGCGGGAGAGGCAGATACGCAGTATTTT. As protein: CASSQIAGEADTQYF.

A few counts support this clone. This rearrangement joins TRBV4-1 to TRBJ2-1, with TRBD2 matching over 13 bases. Unmatched junction bases numbered 8, after V lost 3 bases and J lost 9 bases. In germline, CDR1 is MGHRA, CDR2 YSYEKL. The length of the CDR3 is 16 residues. CDR3 region: CASSQALAGGPGEQFF. CDR3 nucleotide sequence: TGCGCCAGCAGCCAGGCACTAGCGGGAGGGCCGGGTGAGCAGTTCTTC.

This clone has only a few counts. J is TRBJ2-3 and V is TRBV19; D gene uncertain. The V gene lost 2 bases and the J gene lost 6 bases, with 6 bases spanning the gap. Per the germline V gene, CDR1 is LNHDA and CDR2 is SQIVND (reference sequence). The CDR3 is made up of 12 amino acids. The CDR3 DNA reads TGTGCCAGTAGTATATCCGGGGATACGCAGTATTTT. Its protein product is CASSISGDTQYF.

This clone was found a few times. The V call is TRBV30, the J call TRBJ1-2; no clear D gene. Germline CDR1 is GTSNPN and CDR2 is SVGIG (reference sequence). The CDR3 is 17 amino acids. Trimming shortened V by 3 bases and J by 8 bases, and 28 bases separated the two germline ends. This CDR3 reads CAWSKNPGLFRGLGYTF. CDR3 in DNA: TGTGCCTGGAGCAAGAACCCCGGCCTATTCAGAGGGCTCGGCTACACCTTC.

The V and J genes are TRBV7-3 and TRBJ2-3; D gene unclear. This CDR3 contains 13 residues. Germline V gene data show CDR1 as SGHTA and CDR2 as FQGTGA. V lost 5 bases and J lost 5, with 11 bases in between. The CDR3 here is CASSRDRGDTQYF. The CDR3 DNA sequence: TGTGCCAGCAGCCGCGATAGAGGAGATACGCAGTATTTT.

The V gene is TRBV29-1, the J gene TRBJ2-7; TRBD1 agrees at 9 bases. V trimming: 6 bases; J trimming: 5 bases; junction bases outside the gene matches: 8. Per germline, CDR1 SQVTM and CDR2 ANQGSEA. This CDR3 has 13 residues. CDR3: CSVGPTGGNEQYF. CDR3 DNA sequence: TGCAGCGTCGGACCGACAGGGGGAAACGAGCAGTACTTC.

V usage is TRBV30 and J usage is TRBJ1-2; TRBD1 is a possible D gene (5 bases). V gave up 3 bases and J gave up 8 bases, with 10 bases separating them. Per the germline V gene, CDR1 is GTSNPN and CDR2 is SVGIG (reference sequence). The CDR3 loop spans 11 amino acids. Written as DNA, the CDR3 is TGTGCCTGGAGAGACAGTGGCGGCTACACCTTC. Protein: CAWRDSGGYTF. Filled out from reference TRBV30 and TRBJ1-2, the complete variable domain reads SQTIHQWPATLVQPVGSPLSLECTVEGTSNPNLYWYRQAAGRGLQLLFYSVGIGQISSEVPQNLSASRPQDRQFILSSKKLLLSDSGFYLCAWRDSGGYTFGSGTRLTVV.

The sample holds a few counts of this clone. The gene calls are TRBV14 and TRBJ2-7; TRBD2 aligns across 9 bases. Losses at the gene ends were 6 bases for V and 6 bases for J; bases not matched to a gene: 6. CDR1 is SGHDN and CDR2 is FVKESK in the germline V gene. The CDR3 has 13 residues. As DNA, the CDR3 is TGTGCCAGCAGTACTAGCGGGCCTCTCGAGCAGTACTTC. Protein sequence: CASSTSGPLEQYF. The variable domain in full, completed from reference TRBV14 and TRBJ2-7, reads EAGVTQFPSHSVIEKGQTVTLRCDPISGHDNLYWYRRVMGKEIKFLLHFVKESKQDESGMPNNRFLAERTGGTYSTLKVQPAELEDSGVYFCASSTSGPLEQYFGPGTRLTVT.

The chain carries TRBV7-9 and TRBJ2-5, with D possibly being TRBD1 or TRBD2 (5 bases each). The V gene lost 8 bases and the J gene lost 5 bases, with 18 bases spanning the gap. Germline V gene data show CDR1 as SEHNR and CDR2 as FQNEAQ (reference sequence). The CDR3 consists of 14 residues. The CDR3 is CASARGDFRETQYF. The CDR3 nucleotides are TGTGCCAGCGCGAGGGGCGATTTTAGGGAGACCCAGTACTTC.

This sequence joins TRBV7-2 and TRBJ2-7, with D perhaps TRBD1 or TRBD2 (5 bases each). The V gene lost 4 bases and the J gene lost 2 bases, with 12 bases spanning the gap. CDR1 is SGHTA and CDR2 is FQGNSA in the germline V gene. This CDR3 has 14 amino acids. The CDR3 nucleotides read TGTGCCAGCAGCTCCCTCGGGGCTACCTACGAGCAGTACTTC. It translates to CASSSLGATYEQYF.

The chain carries TRBV30 and TRBJ2-3; maybe TRBD2 (6 bases). Germline loops: CDR1 GTSNPN, CDR2 SVGIG (reference sequence). This CDR3 comprises 13 residues. Trimming shortened V by 4 bases and J by 7 bases, and 15 bases separated the two germline ends. Here the CDR3 DNA reads TGTGCCTGGATGCCCCCGGGAGACAATACGCAGTATTTT. It encodes CAWMPPGDNTQYF.

The chain employs TRBV5-1 and TRBJ2-5, with a tentative D call TRBD2 (5 bases). CDR3 size: 16 residues. V was pared by 5 bases and J by 5 bases, with 22 bases between. Germline V gene sequence: CDR1 SGHRS, CDR2 YFSETQ. The CDR3 protein is CASSLQLDLVDETQYF. As DNA, the CDR3 is TGCGCCAGCAGTCTCCAGTTGGACTTGGTCGACGAGACCCAGTACTTC.

The rearrangement uses TRBV4-1 and TRBJ2-3; 8 nucleotides line up with TRBD2. This CDR3 has 18 residues. V was pared by 0 bases and J by 6 bases, with 14 bases of the junction left unmatched. CDR1 MGHRA and CDR2 YSYEKL come from the germline V gene. The CDR3 DNA reads as TGCGCCAGCAGCCAAGATTGGAGACCGGGAGGGCCTGATGATACGCAGTATTTT. It yields the protein CASSQDWRPGGPDDTQYF.

The chain couples TRBV4-1 to TRBJ2-5, with D perhaps being TRBD1 or TRBD2 (5 bases each). Deletions cut 0 bases from V and 6 bases from J, with 26 bases between. The CDR3 runs 19 residues. CDR1 and CDR2 (germline): MGHRA, YSYEKL. CDR3 amino acids: CASSQETGLLGIGTKTQYF. Written as DNA, the CDR3 is TGCGCCAGCAGCCAAGAAACGGGGCTACTCGGAATTGGGACCAAGACCCAGTACTTC.

This clone appeared a few times. This chain connects TRBV7-6 to TRBJ2-7, with D perhaps TRBD2 (5 bases). Germline values: CDR1 SGHVS, CDR2 FNYEAQ. V gave up 6 bases and J gave up 0 bases, with 9 bases separating them. This CDR3 has 13 residues. The CDR3 sequence is CASSRGDSYEQYF. DNA of the CDR3: TGTGCCAGCAGTCGGGGTGACTCCTACGAGCAGTACTTC.

This chain uses TRBV7-6 with TRBJ2-7; 8 bases are shared with TRBD2. Trimming cost V 5 bases and J 2 bases; bases outside gene matches: 11. Germline CDR1 reads SGHVS; CDR2 reads FNYEAQ. The CDR3 sequence is 16 residues long. The CDR3 loop reads CASSRVGTSIPYEQYF. The CDR3 region has the DNA TGTGCCAGCAGCCGAGTCGGGACTAGTATTCCCTACGAGCAGTACTTC.

The chain uses TRBV6-1 and TRBJ1-2, with D unresolved. Deletions cut 0 bases from V and 5 bases from J, with 10 bases between. CDR3 length: 14 residues. CDR1 and CDR2 (germline): MNHNS, SASEGT. CDR3 bases: TGTGCCAGCAGTGAAGCTTCGCGGGGATATGGCTACACCTTC. Its translation is CASSEASRGYGYTF.

In this sample, this clone turned up a few times. The rearrangement links TRBV25-1 to TRBJ2-7; tentative D call: TRBD1 (7 bases). Per germline, CDR1 MGHDK and CDR2 SYGVNS. The CDR3 sequence is 13 residues long. V was clipped by 8 bases and J by 4 bases, with 15 bases between them. CDR3 coding DNA: TGTGCCAGCTCCCCCGCGGGACAGTACGAGCAGTACTTC. It codes for CASSPAGQYEQYF.

The rearrangement links TRBV30 to TRBJ2-7; D is uncertain. The germline V gene has CDR1 GTSNPN and CDR2 SVGIG (reference sequence). Trimming removed 2 bases from V and 0 bases from J, with 5 bases in between. The CDR3 contains 12 residues. The CDR3: CAWSFSSYEQYF. Written as DNA, the CDR3 is TGTGCCTGGAGTTTTAGCTCCTACGAGCAGTACTTC. The full variable domain, completed using reference TRBV30 and TRBJ2-7, is SQTIHQWPATLVQPVGSPLSLECTVEGTSNPNLYWYRQAAGRGLQLLFYSVGIGQISSEVPQNLSASRPQDRQFILSSKKLLLSDSGFYLCAWSFSSYEQYFGPGTRLTVT.

The chain combines TRBV29-1 with TRBJ2-3, with D unclear. This CDR3 is 11 amino acids long. The V gene's germline CDR1 is SQVTM and CDR2 ANQGSEA. The V gene lost 1 base and the J gene lost 11 bases, with 10 bases spanning the gap. CDR3 sequence reads: CSVEVGLGQYF. The CDR3 DNA reads TGCAGCGTTGAAGTAGGTTTAGGGCAGTATTTT.

V and J are TRBV29-1 and TRBJ1-4; D gene uncertain. Deletions cut 7 bases from V and 11 bases from J, with 17 bases between. There are 12 residues in the CDR3. Germline V lookup: CDR1 SQVTM, CDR2 ANQGSEA. CDR3 sequence: CSALGPPGKLFF. The CDR3 nucleotides read TGCAGCGCCCTCGGACCCCCTGGGAAACTGTTTTTT. The whole variable domain, filled in from reference TRBV29-1 and TRBJ1-4, reads SAVISQKPSRDICQRGTSLTIQCQVDSQVTMMFWYRQQPGQSLTLIATANQGSEATYESGFVIDKFPISRPNLTFSTLTVSNMSPEDSSIYLCSALGPPGKLFFGSGTQLSVL.

This chain links TRBV5-4 with TRBJ2-3; 8 bases agree with TRBD1. The V and J ends lost 5 bases and 4 bases, in that order; junction bases with no gene match: 9. CDR1 is SGHNT and CDR2 is YYREEE in the germline V gene (reference sequence). This CDR3 has 15 residues. In DNA form, the CDR3 reads TGTGCCAGCAGATTAGCAGGGGGCAGGGCAGATACGCAGTATTTT. It codes for CASRLAGGRADTQYF.

This clone has only a few counts. The chain employs TRBV15 and TRBJ2-7; D not certain. Deletions cut 4 bases from V and 3 bases from J, with 10 bases between. CDR3 length: 13 residues. CDR1 and CDR2 from the germline V gene are LNHNV and YYDKDF (reference sequence). The CDR3 DNA reads TGTGCCACCAGCAATTACTTCAGCTACGAGCAGTACTTC. Its translation is CATSNYFSYEQYF.

A few counts support this clone. The genes are TRBV14 and TRBJ2-7; 7 nucleotides align to TRBD1. This CDR3 is built from 16 residues. Germline trimming cut 2 bases from V and 1 base from J; bases unmatched to any gene: 8. Looked up from germline, CDR1 is SGHDN and CDR2 is FVKESK. The DNA of the CDR3 is TGTGCCAGCAGCCAACAGCGACAGGGACCGTCCTACGAGCAGTACTTC. Translation: CASSQQRQGPSYEQYF.

The rearrangement joins TRBV5-4 to TRBJ2-1; weak D call: TRBD2 (5 bases). V gave up 0 bases and J gave up 3 bases, with 13 bases separating them. Germline values: CDR1 SGHNT, CDR2 YYREEE (reference sequence). The CDR3 spans 16 residues. CDR3 in amino acids: CASSLALAPRYNEQFF. In DNA, the CDR3 is TGTGCCAGCAGCTTGGCTCTAGCACCCCGCTACAATGAGCAGTTCTTC.

The chain has TRBV30 and TRBJ2-5; no clear D gene. This CDR3 is 14 amino acids long. Germline V gives CDR1 GTSNPN, CDR2 SVGIG (reference sequence). Trimming left V 5 bases short and J 5 bases short, with 18 bases between. The CDR3 loop reads CAWATGIQPETQYF. The CDR3 DNA sequence: TGTGCCTGGGCCACCGGTATCCAGCCGGAGACCCAGTACTTC.

This clone occurred a few times. The chain is built from TRBV7-9 and TRBJ2-4, with D unclear. Germline loops: CDR1 SEHNR, CDR2 FQNEAQ (reference sequence). The CDR3 extends over 13 amino acids. V gave up 8 bases and J gave up 8 bases, with 16 bases separating them. CDR3 DNA: TGTGCCAGCCGGCGCCTAGAGAAGGACATTCAGTACTTC. It encodes CASRRLEKDIQYF.

Worth noting for this clone: The same CDR3 also results from other DNA sequences found in this sample. The chain uses TRBV5-4 and TRBJ2-5; perhaps TRBD2 as D (5 bases). Per the germline V gene, CDR1 is SGHNT and CDR2 is YYREEE (reference sequence). Trimming removed 1 base from V and 4 bases from J, with 8 bases in between. This CDR3 contains 13 residues. In nucleotides, the CDR3 is TGTGCCAGCAGCTTGCTAGCAGGAGAGACCCAGTACTTC. Its protein product is CASSLLAGETQYF.

This clone was picked up a small number of times. V is TRBV30 and J is TRBJ1-2, with D maybe TRBD1 (6 bases). Deletions cut 3 bases from V and 4 bases from J, with 12 bases between. The germline V gene encodes CDR1 GTSNPN and CDR2 SVGIG (reference sequence). The CDR3 is 13 residues long. CDR3 DNA: TGTGCCTGGAGGACAGGCCCCCTCTATGGCTACACCTTC. The encoded protein is CAWRTGPLYGYTF.